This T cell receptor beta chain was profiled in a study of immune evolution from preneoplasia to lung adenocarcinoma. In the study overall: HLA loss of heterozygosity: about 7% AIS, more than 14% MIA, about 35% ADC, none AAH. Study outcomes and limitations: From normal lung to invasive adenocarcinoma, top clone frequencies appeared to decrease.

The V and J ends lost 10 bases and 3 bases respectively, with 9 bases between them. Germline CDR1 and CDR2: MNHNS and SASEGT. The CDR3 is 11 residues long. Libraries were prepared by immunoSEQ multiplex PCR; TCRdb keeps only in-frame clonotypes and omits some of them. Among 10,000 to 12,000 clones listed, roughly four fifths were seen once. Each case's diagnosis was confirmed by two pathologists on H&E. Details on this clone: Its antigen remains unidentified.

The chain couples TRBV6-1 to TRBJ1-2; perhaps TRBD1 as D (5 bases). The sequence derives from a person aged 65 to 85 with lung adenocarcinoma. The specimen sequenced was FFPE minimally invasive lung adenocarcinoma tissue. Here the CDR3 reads CATQGDYGYTF. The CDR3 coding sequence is TGTGCCACCCAGGGTGACTATGGCTACACCTTC.